This T cell receptor beta chain stems from a study of blood T cells in healthy people across ages. Through a sample-barcoded 5' primer and a J-beta primer mix, a second PCR was run for roughly 6 to 12 cycles. Unique molecular identifiers of 12 random nucleotides labeled each cDNA. From the 5' RACE reads, TCRdb called clonotypes with MiXCR, one entry per CDR3 protein. This table holds under 2,000,000 distinct CDR3 sequences, around half found once. This clonotype was recorded only once. Each of the donors had approximately 10 milliliters of peripheral blood drawn into EDTA-treated Vacutainer tubes. Isolated per sample were at least 6 million PBMCs. The sequencing sample was made of blood. The TCR originated in a woman aged 40 to 50 in good health.

The CDR3 coding sequence is TGTGCCAGCAGTTTGCGGCAGGGGCCTTTCTTT. Its translation is CASSLRQGPFF. The chain has TRBV12-3 or TRBV12-4 and TRBJ1-1; the D gene is possibly TRBD1 (6 bases). This CDR3 has 11 residues. The V end was cut by 3 bases, the J end by 12 bases, with 11 bases between.